Below, one TCR beta chain is given with its context. Its antigen specificity is not known. No much larger clonotype is one base removed from it; base qualities were not supplied. From cysteine to phenylalanine, the CDR3 is 16 amino acids long. Only the CDR3 DNA is retained, 48 bases long and in frame from the first base. CDR1 and CDR2 are drawn from the germline V gene: SGHRS, YFSETQ. The junction shows trimming of 10 bases on V and 8 bases on J, and the gene matches do not reach 19 bases of it. TCRbeta-specific cDNA was reverse-transcribed from 500 ng total RNA using a constant-region primer and ProtoScript II reverse transcriptase. The TCRbeta libraries were prepared through three rounds of nested multiplex PCR following a slightly modified ARM-PCR procedure. Each of the first two PCR rounds ran for around 9 cycles and used multiplex TRBV1-TRBV30 forward primers together with a Cbeta reverse primer. Sample barcodes and Illumina adapters were attached in a final 25-cycle PCR using Deep VentR polymerase. Before sequencing, amplicons of 200-500 bp were purified from gel using a QIAquick gel extraction kit. An Illumina HiSeq 2500 was used to sequence the TCRbeta amplicons with 250-bp paired-end reads. For the original study's pipeline: To recover full CDR3 sequences, reads were quality-trimmed using Trimmomatic v0.33 and paired reads were then merged using FLASH v1.2.11. V, D and J germline segments were assigned to the rearranged TCRbeta sequences by MiGEC v1.2.1b. VDJtools v1.0.0 computed clonotype statistics and Shannon-Wiener diversity indices. Except for diversity analysis, only the 250 most abundant clonotypes of each sample were used in subsequent analyses to reduce sampling bias. Starting from the raw public reads, TCRdb applied fastp trimming at Q25, assembled clones with MiXCR and retained in-frame beta chains. Rows are combined by CDR3 protein, so each entry shows the most common genes and DNA. TCRdb assigned the V and J calls; the authors' analysis was not used. Counted in this sample were 310,000 or so distinct CDR3 sequences; less than 75% of them appeared once. The ten largest clones take up roughly 6% of the sample.

This specimen belongs to a study of tumor-infiltrating lymphocytes in primary liver carcinoma (dated by TCRdb to the late 2010s). Study-wide context: Between November 2015 and March 2016, roughly five patients in China with histopathologically diagnosed primary liver carcinoma had their tumors surgically resected. The five patients, three men and two women aged 30 to 69 years, had hepatocellular carcinoma (four) or combined HCC and intrahepatic cholangiocarcinoma (one). Tumors of the five patients were stage T1-T3 N0M0 with maximum diameters of 4.2 to 10 cm. Samples yielded roughly 3.5 to 8 million productive TCRbeta reads; read depth did not differ significantly between tissue types. For each liver tumor, the study sampled five regions along with adjacent normal tissue and blood, and applied TCRbeta repertoire sequencing, expression microarrays and whole-exome sequencing. A total of some 35 specimens from 5 patients went through TCRbeta repertoire sequencing, namely 25 tumor regions, 5 adjacent noncancerous liver tissues and 5 peripheral blood samples. Repertoires from technical replicates were highly reproducible, with mean shared-clone rates roughly 0.89 and correlation coefficients above 0.98. Points the paper makes about the study in general: A significantly larger repertoire fraction was made up by the top 250 clones in tumors than in blood (p = 0.039). Since the samples were bulk and unsorted, there was no way to compare CD4+ and CD8+ T cell repertoires. Pairs of tumor regions showed greater repertoire overlap (mean about 36%) than tumor-adjacent pairs (roughly 17%) or tumor-blood pairs (approximately 15%), which is consistent with antigen-driven expansion. Because sequencing covered only the TCR beta chain and unpaired alpha chains were not captured, true repertoire diversity is likely underestimated. The study included only five patients, and the authors note findings should be validated in a larger study.

Blood RNA was extracted from unsorted whole blood using TRIzol reagent, and germline DNA was obtained with the DNeasy Blood & Tissue kit. Chronic HBV infection was present in the patients, and the patients were treatment-naive at sampling. Before surgery, 3 to 4.5 milliliters of peripheral blood were collected into K2EDTA tubes. The rearranged segments are TRBV5-1 and TRBJ2-1, with 9 bases matching TRBD2. Specimen: peripheral blood. The receptor comes from a man aged 40-49 years with primary liver carcinoma and hepatitis B virus infection. The CDR3 region reads CAVSLVPSGRPDEQFF. The sequence in DNA is TGCGCCGTCAGCTTGGTCCCCAGCGGGAGGCCCGATGAGCAGTTCTTC.